The present TCR beta chain was sequenced within a study of T cells in Graves' hyperthyroidism and ophthalmopathy. This clonotype was seen more than once but under ten times. The target antigen is unknown. A single base separates this from a much larger clone, so it may be a read error. Germline CDR1 and CDR2: SGHAT and FQNNGV. The length of the CDR3 is 13 residues. Study conclusions and caveats: Expanded thyroid clonotypes (above 0.001) were mostly also found in blood.

Researchers amplified the TCR beta CDR3 regions from RNA transcripts. The HTBI primer set served for first-round RT-PCR of the TCR CDR3. One entry per CDR3 protein, called by TCRdb with MiXCR from the multiplex PCR reads. The repertoire holds hundreds of thousands of distinct CDR3 sequences, with approximately 15% as singletons. Clinicians diagnosed patients from clinical symptoms, serum thyroxine and TRAb, thyroid ultrasound and orbital computed tomography. This chain joins TRBV11-2 and TRBJ2-5, with 7 nucleotides matching TRBD1. The clonotype originates from a woman aged 40 to 50 with Graves' ophthalmopathy. Sequencing input: blood. The CDR3 region is CASSGQGEETQHF. CDR3 sequence (DNA): TGTGCCAGCAGCGGGCAGGGGGAAGAGACCCAGCACTTC.